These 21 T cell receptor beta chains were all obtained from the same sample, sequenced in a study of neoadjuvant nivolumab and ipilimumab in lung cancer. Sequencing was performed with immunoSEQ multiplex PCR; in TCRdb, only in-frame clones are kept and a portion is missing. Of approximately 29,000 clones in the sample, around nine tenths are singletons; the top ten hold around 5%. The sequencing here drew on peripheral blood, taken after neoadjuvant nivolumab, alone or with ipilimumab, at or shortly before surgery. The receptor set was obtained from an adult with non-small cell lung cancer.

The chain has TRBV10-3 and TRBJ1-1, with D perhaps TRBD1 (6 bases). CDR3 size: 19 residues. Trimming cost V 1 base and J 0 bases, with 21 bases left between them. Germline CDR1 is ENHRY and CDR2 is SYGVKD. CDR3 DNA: TGTGCCATCAGTGAGTACGACGGAACCGCGGGACACGTGAACACTGAAGCTTTCTTT. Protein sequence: CAISEYDGTAGHVNTEAFF.

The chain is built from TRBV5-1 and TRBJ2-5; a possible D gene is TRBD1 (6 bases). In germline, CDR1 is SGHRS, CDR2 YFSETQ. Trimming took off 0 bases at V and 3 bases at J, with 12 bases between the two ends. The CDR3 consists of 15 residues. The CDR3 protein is CASSLAGRGEETQYF. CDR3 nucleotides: TGCGCCAGCAGCTTGGCCGGCAGGGGAGAAGAGACCCAGTACTTC.

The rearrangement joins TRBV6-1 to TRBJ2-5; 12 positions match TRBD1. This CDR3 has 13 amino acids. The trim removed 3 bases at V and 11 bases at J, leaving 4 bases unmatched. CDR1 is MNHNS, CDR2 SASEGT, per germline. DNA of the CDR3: TGTGCCAGCAGTGAGGGGACAGGGGGCAAGCAGTACTTC. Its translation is CASSEGTGGKQYF.

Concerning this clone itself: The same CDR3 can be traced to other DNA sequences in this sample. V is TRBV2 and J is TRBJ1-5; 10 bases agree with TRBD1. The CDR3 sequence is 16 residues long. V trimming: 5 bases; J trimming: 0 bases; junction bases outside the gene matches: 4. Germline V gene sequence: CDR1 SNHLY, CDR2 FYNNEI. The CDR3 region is CASSWTGGNSNQPQHF. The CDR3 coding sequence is TGTGCCAGCAGTTGGACAGGGGGAAATAGCAATCAGCCCCAGCATTTT.

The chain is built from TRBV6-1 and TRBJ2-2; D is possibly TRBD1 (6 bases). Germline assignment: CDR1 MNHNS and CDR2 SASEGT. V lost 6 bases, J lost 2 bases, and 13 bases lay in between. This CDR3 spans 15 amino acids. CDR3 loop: CASSRLDSNTGELFF. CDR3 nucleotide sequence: TGTGCCAGCAGCAGGCTGGACAGCAACACCGGGGAGCTGTTTTTT.

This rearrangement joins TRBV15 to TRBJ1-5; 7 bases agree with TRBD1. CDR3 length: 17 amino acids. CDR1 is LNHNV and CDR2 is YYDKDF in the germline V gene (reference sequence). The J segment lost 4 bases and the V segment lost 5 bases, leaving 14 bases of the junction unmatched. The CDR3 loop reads CATSEPGTDGSNQPQHF. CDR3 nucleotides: TGTGCCACCAGCGAACCCGGGACAGACGGCTCTAATCAGCCCCAGCATTTT.

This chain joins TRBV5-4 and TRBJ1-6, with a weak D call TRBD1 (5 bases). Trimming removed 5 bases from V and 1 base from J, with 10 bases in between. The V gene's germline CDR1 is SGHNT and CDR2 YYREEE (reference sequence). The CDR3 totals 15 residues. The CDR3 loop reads CASREGKSYNSPLHF. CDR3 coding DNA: TGTGCCAGCAGGGAGGGGAAGTCCTATAATTCACCCCTCCACTTT.

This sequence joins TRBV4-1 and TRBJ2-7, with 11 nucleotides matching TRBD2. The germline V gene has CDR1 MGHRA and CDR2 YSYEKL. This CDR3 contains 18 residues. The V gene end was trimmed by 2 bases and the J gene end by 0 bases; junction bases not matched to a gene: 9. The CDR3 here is CASSQQTSGGASSYEQYF. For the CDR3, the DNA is TGCGCCAGCAGCCAACAAACTAGCGGGGGTGCCTCCTCCTACGAGCAGTACTTC.

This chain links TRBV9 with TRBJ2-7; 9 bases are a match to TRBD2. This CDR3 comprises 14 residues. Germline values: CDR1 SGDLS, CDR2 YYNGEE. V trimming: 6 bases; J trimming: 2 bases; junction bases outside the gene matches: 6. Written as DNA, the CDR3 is TGTGCCAGCACCCCAAGCGGGGGGCCCTACGAGCAGTACTTC. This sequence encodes CASTPSGGPYEQYF.

The CDR3 sequence is CASTLGRNNSPLHF. CDR3 DNA sequence: TGTGCCAGCACCCTTGGGAGAAATAATTCACCCCTCCACTTT. This chain links TRBV6-1 with TRBJ1-6, with D hard to call. Germline V lookup: CDR1 MNHNS, CDR2 SASEGT. V was pared by 7 bases and J by 5 bases, with 12 bases between. The CDR3 sequence is 14 residues long.

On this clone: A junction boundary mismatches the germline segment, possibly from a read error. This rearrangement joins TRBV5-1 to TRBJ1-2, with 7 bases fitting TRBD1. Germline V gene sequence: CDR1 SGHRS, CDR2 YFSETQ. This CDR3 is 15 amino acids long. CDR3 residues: CASSFKPGQTYDYTF. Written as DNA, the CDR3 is TGCGCCAGCAGCTTTAAGCCGGGACAGACGTATGACTACACCTTC.

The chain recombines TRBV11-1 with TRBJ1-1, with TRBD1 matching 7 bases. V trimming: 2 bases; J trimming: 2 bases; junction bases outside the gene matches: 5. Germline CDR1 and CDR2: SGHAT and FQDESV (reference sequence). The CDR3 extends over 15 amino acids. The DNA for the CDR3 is TGTGCCAGCAGCTTACTGACAGGGTCTAACACTGAAGCTTTCTTT. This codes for CASSLLTGSNTEAFF.

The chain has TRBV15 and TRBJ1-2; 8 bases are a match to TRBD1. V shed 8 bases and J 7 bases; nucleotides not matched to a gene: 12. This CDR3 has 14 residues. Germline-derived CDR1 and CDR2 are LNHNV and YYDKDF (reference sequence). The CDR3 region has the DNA TGTGCCACCCTAACACCCGGACAGGGAGTTGGCTACACCTTC. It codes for CATLTPGQGVGYTF.

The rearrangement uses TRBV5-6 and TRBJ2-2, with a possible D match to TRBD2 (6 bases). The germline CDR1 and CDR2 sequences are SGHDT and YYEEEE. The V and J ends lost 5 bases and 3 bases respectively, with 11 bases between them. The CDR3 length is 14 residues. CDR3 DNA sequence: TGTGCCAGCAGTTCCGGACTATACACCGGGGAGCTGTTTTTT. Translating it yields CASSSGLYTGELFF.

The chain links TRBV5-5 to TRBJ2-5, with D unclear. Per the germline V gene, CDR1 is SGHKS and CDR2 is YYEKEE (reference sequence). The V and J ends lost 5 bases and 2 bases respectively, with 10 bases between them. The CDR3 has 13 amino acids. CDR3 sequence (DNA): TGTGCCAGCAGGATCGGGTTTCAAGAGACCCAGTACTTC. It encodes CASRIGFQETQYF.

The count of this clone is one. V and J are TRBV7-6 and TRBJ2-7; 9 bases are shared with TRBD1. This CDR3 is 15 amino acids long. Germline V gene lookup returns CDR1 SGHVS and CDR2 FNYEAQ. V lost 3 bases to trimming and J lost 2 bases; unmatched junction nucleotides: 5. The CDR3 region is CASSFWDRDAYEQYF. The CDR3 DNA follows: TGTGCCAGCAGCTTTTGGGACAGGGACGCCTACGAGCAGTACTTC.

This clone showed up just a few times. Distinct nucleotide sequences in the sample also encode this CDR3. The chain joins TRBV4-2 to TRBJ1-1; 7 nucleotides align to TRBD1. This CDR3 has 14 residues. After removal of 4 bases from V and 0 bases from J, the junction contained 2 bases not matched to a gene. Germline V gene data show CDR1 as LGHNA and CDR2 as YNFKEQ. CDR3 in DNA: TGTGCCAGCAGCCCAGGGACAGTGAACACTGAAGCTTTCTTT. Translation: CASSPGTVNTEAFF.

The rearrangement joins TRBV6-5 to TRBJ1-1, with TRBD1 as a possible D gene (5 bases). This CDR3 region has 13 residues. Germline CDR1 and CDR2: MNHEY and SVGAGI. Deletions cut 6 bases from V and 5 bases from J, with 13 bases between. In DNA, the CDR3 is TGTGCCAGCAGGCTCGGGACCGGAACTGAAGCTTTCTTT. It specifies CASRLGTGTEAFF.

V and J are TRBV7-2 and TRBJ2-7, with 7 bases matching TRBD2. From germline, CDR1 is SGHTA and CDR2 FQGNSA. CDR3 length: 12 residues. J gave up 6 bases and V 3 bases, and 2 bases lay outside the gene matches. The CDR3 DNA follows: TGTGCCAGCAGCTTTCGGGGGGTCGAGCAGTACTTC. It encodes CASSFRGVEQYF.

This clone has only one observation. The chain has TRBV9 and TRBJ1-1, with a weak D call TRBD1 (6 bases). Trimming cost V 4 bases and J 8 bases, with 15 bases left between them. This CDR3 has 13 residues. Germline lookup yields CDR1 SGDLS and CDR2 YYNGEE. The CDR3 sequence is CASSLAGGAEAFF. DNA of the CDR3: TGTGCCAGCAGCCTAGCGGGGGGCGCGGAAGCTTTCTTT.

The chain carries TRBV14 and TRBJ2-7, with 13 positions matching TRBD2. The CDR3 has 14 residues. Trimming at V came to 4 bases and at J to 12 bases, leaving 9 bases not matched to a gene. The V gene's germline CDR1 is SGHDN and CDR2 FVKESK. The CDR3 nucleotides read TGTGCCAGCAGCCCAACCGGGACTAGCGGGGTGGGGTACTTC. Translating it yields CASSPTGTSGVGYF. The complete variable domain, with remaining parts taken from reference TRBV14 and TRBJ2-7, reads EAGVTQFPSHSVIEKGQTVTLRCDPISGHDNLYWYRRVMGKEIKFLLHFVKESKQDESGMPNNRFLAERTGGTYSTLKVQPAELEDSGVYFCASSPTGTSGVGYFGPGTRLTVT.